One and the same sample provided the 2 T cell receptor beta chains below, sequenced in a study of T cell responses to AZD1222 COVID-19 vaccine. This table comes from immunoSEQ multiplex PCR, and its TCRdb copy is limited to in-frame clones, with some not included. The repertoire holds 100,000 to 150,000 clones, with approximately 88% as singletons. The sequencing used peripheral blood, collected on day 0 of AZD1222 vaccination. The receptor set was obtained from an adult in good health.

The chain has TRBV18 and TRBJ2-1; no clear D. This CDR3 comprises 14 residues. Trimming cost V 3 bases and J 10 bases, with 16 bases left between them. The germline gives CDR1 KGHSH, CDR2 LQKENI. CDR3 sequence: CASSPNVDAREQFF. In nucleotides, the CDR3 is TGTGCCAGCTCACCTAATGTCGACGCCCGGGAGCAGTTCTTC.

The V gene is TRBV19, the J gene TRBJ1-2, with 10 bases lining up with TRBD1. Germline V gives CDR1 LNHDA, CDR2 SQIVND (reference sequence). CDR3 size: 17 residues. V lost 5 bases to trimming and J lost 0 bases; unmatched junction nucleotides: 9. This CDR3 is CASSLFPGQGPNYGYTF. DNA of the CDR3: TGTGCCAGTAGTCTCTTTCCGGGACAGGGGCCTAACTATGGCTACACCTTC.